This TCR beta chain was sequenced during a study of CD8 T cells in ankylosing spondylitis. Germline V gene data show CDR1 as SGDLS and CDR2 as YYNGEE. This CDR3 has 13 residues. Regarding the study as a whole: In peripheral blood, disease-linked CD8+ clones occurred at relatively low frequencies. Reports say disease-linked clones showed up significantly more in matched ankylosing spondylitis synovial fluid.

Generation of TCR beta libraries employed quantitative 5'-RACE incorporating molecular barcodes. MiXCR was run by TCRdb on the 5' RACE reads, yielding one entry per CDR3 protein. The data hold approximately 13,000 distinct CDR3 sequences, with about 2.7% observed a single time. This clonotype has at least ten counts. What it binds is not known. Input material: blood, either unsorted or a sorted T cell fraction (not recorded which). The sequence was obtained from a male donor with ankylosing spondylitis or in good health (not recorded which). The chain is built from TRBV9 and TRBJ2-2; D may be TRBD2 (6 bases). The CDR3 DNA reads TGTGCTTCCGGGACTCCGAACACCGGGGAGCTGTTTTTT. Amino acids: CASGTPNTGELFF.